The T cell receptor (beta chain) under discussion was sequenced for a study of T-cell memory formation after mild COVID-19 (dated by TCRdb to the early 2020s). The study in broad terms: TCR sequence clusters from the two donors were largely donor specific. In two donors, T-cell clones that expanded and contracted after mild COVID-19 were tracked by sequencing TCRalpha and TCRbeta repertoires over time. Two young, previously healthy adult volunteers made up the cohort, one male and one female. The paper as a whole reports these results and caveats: SARS-CoV-2 specificity was not confirmed for the second-wave clones peaking on day 37. The study included only a couple of mild cases, and larger cohorts that include severe cases with pre-infection samples were judged to be necessary. Some responding clones were detected in pre-infection memory, suggesting pre-existing cross-reactive memory T cells joined the SARS-CoV-2 response. From day 15 to 85, contracting clones showed balanced CD4/CD8 phenotypes, whereas a second wave of clones that expanded from day 15 to 37 leaned towards CD4+. Contracting CD4+ clones were found mainly in CM and EM memory subsets, while CD8+ clones were enriched in EMRA.

This clonotype was counted a few times. It lacks a known antigen. Per-nucleotide qualities are absent, and no much larger clonotype sits a single base away. Trimming removed 3 bases from V and 5 bases from J, leaving 18 bases between the germline ends. Measured from the cysteine to the phenylalanine, the CDR3 is 15 residues long. The kept DNA is CDR3 alone, 45 bases in frame from the first base. CDR1 is given as SGHRS and CDR2 as YFSETQ, both from the germline V gene. Instrument used: Illumina NovaSeq 6000. Using 5'RACE with constant-segment primers, TCRalpha and TCRbeta cDNA libraries were constructed, with sample barcodes and unique molecular identifiers added in the process. RNA was extracted from every sample with Trizol reagent. Library amplification was performed in two PCR steps, and a second sample barcode and Illumina TruSeq adapters were introduced in the second step. Sequencing of the libraries was done on an Illumina NovaSeq, producing 2 x 150 bp paired-end reads. The original pipeline was this. Demultiplexing of reads and collapsing into UMI-guided consensus sequences were performed with migec v1.2.7. Using mixcr v2.1.11, UMI consensuses were aligned to TRA and TRB V and J templates and then assembled into clonotypes. Expanded or contracted clonotypes were those called significant by both edgeR and NoisET, with noise models trained on biological replicates. For edgeR calls, the thresholds were a false discovery rate-adjusted p below 0.01 and a log2 fold-change of 1. As an exploratory analysis of dynamics, max-normalized trajectories of the 1000 most abundant clonotypes were examined by PCA with hierarchical clustering. Separately sequenced CD4+ and CD8+ repertoires were used to assign the CD4 or CD8 phenotype of responding clones. The raw public reads went through TCRdb reprocessing: fastp at Q25, MiXCR clone calling, in-frame beta chains kept. Entries are consolidated by CDR3 protein sequence, retaining the most common genes and DNA. These V and J calls derive from TCRdb rather than the authors' analysis. The sample data list approximately 98,000 distinct CDR3 sequences, and roughly 19% of these were observed just once. The ten most abundant clones make up roughly 5.5% of the sample.

PBMCs were isolated by Ficoll-Paque density gradient centrifugation. The clonotype comes from a man in his late teens or twenties who had mild COVID-19 (a few samples of this study predate the infection). The sample titles of this study are shuffled in the database, so cell type and time point are left out; the donor was told from shared clones. The sequenced material came from PBMCs or a T cell subset sorted from them (not recorded which). The chain is assembled from TRBV5-1 and TRBJ2-7; TRBD2 is perhaps the D gene, given 5 matching bases. The CDR3 region: CASSYGRGERDEQYF. The DNA sequence is given as TGCGCCAGCAGCTATGGACGGGGTGAGAGAGACGAGCAGTACTTC.